One sample yielded the 24 T cell receptor beta chains listed below, sequenced in a study of cytomegalovirus exposure and HLA in healthy donors. The PCR had 60 Vbeta and 13 Jbeta primers. The data were produced by immunoSEQ multiplex PCR, yet TCRdb's version contains in-frame clones alone and is incomplete. The sample carries 65,000 to 100,000 clones, 60% to 80% recorded once. Sequencing was carried out using PBMCs. The receptors come from a man aged 40-49 years in good health and CMV-seronegative.

This clone is a singleton in its sample. This rearrangement joins TRBV16 to TRBJ1-6, with D tentatively TRBD1 (5 bases). This CDR3 comprises 18 residues. V dropped 4 bases and J dropped 0 bases, with 16 bases sitting between them. In germline, CDR1 is KGHSY, CDR2 FQNENV. The CDR3 DNA sequence: TGTGCCAGCAGCCCTCGGATACGGGGGAGCTCCTATAATTCACCCCTCCACTTT. Translating it yields CASSPRIRGSSYNSPLHF.

The chain couples TRBV28 to TRBJ1-2; D not resolved. Germline V lookup: CDR1 MDHEN, CDR2 SYDVKM. The CDR3 has 16 residues. Deletions cut 2 bases from V and 4 bases from J, with 17 bases between. CDR3 in DNA: TGTGCCAGCAGTTTAGCAGGCGAGGGCTTGGTCTATGGCTACACCTTC. This gives the protein CASSLAGEGLVYGYTF.

The chain employs TRBV5-1 and TRBJ1-1; TRBD1 agrees at 8 bases. Germline V gene lookup returns CDR1 SGHRS and CDR2 YFSETQ. V dropped 0 bases and J dropped 1; count of bases not matched to a gene: 5. This CDR3 has 16 residues. The CDR3 DNA sequence: TGCGCCAGCAGCTTGGCCGATGGACAGGGGAACACTGAAGCTTTCTTT. Residues: CASSLADGQGNTEAFF.

This clone was counted only a few times. The chain employs TRBV28 and TRBJ2-2, with D uncertain. The germline V gene encodes CDR1 MDHEN and CDR2 SYDVKM. This CDR3 region has 11 residues. V lost 7 bases to trimming and J lost 8 bases, with 8 bases between them. The DNA of the CDR3 is TGTGCCAGCACACGCGAGGGGGAGCTGTTTTTT. Amino acid sequence: CASTREGELFF.

This rearrangement joins TRBV7-9 to TRBJ1-5; D gene ambiguous. There are 15 residues in the CDR3. The germline V gene has CDR1 SEHNR and CDR2 FQNEAQ (reference sequence). V was clipped by 1 base and J by 2 bases, with 9 bases between them. The CDR3 sequence is CASSLGGSRNQPQHF. In DNA form, the CDR3 reads TGTGCCAGCAGCTTAGGCGGCAGCCGCAATCAGCCCCAGCATTTT.

The J gene is TRBJ2-2, the V gene TRBV5-1; 7 positions match TRBD2. This CDR3 has 15 residues. CDR1 is SGHRS, CDR2 YFSETQ, per germline. Trimming cost V 0 bases and J 4 bases; bases outside gene matches: 3. CDR3 bases: TGCGCCAGCAGCTTGGGACTAGCAAGCACCGGGGAGCTGTTTTTT. Amino acid sequence: CASSLGLASTGELFF.

V usage is TRBV6-1 and J usage is TRBJ1-5; 7 bases are shared with TRBD1. Germline trimming cut 8 bases from V and 7 bases from J; bases unmatched to any gene: 5. This CDR3 is built from 12 residues. Germline V gene data show CDR1 as MNHNS and CDR2 as SASEGT. CDR3 coding DNA: TGTGCCAGCGCCACAGGGGACCAGCCCCAGCATTTT. Protein sequence: CASATGDQPQHF.

With respect to this clone: Other DNA sequences in this specimen translate into the identical CDR3. The gene calls are TRBV9 and TRBJ2-3, with D perhaps matching TRBD2 (5 bases). Trimming cost V 0 bases and J 3 bases, with 11 bases left between them. The CDR3 extends over 15 amino acids. Germline CDR1 reads SGDLS; CDR2 reads YYNGEE. CDR3 DNA: TGTGCCAGCAGCGTAGTGGGAGAGGGAACAGATACGCAGTATTTT. This encodes CASSVVGEGTDTQYF.

The CDR3 loop is CASSLSPGQPQHF. The CDR3 DNA reads TGCGCCAGCAGCTTGTCCCCGGGGCAGCCCCAGCATTTT. V usage is TRBV5-1 and J usage is TRBJ1-5; no clear D. Germline CDR1 reads SGHRS; CDR2 reads YFSETQ. Between the trimmed V and J ends, which lost 1 base and 7 bases, there was a span of 9 bases. The CDR3 extends over 13 amino acids.

V usage is TRBV5-1 and J usage is TRBJ1-5; tentatively, D is TRBD1 (6 bases). V shed 3 bases and J shed 1 base, with 14 bases lying between them. Germline-derived CDR1 and CDR2 are SGHRS and YFSETQ. There are 16 residues in the CDR3. CDR3 amino acids: CASSSGVRGSNQPQHF. The CDR3 nucleotides read TGCGCCAGCAGCTCAGGGGTGAGGGGAAGCAATCAGCCCCAGCATTTT.

The chain links TRBV19 to TRBJ2-1; 7 bases agree with TRBD2. CDR1 LNHDA and CDR2 SQIVND come from the germline V gene (reference sequence). The CDR3 is 13 amino acids. The trim removed 3 bases at V and 8 bases at J, leaving 4 bases unmatched. The CDR3 DNA reads TGTGCCAGTAGTATTGGTGCGGGGGATGAGCAGTTCTTC. It codes for CASSIGAGDEQFF. The entire variable domain, with the rest obtained from reference TRBV19 and TRBJ2-1, is as follows: DGGITQSPKYLFRKEGQNVTLSCEQNLNHDAMYWYRQDPGQGLRLIYYSQIVNDFQKGDIAEGYSVSREKKESFPLTVTSAQKNPTAFYLCASSIGAGDEQFFGPGTRLTVL.

The chain is built from TRBV6-1 and TRBJ2-1, with 7 bases matching TRBD1. The V segment lost 7 bases and the J segment 8 bases; nucleotides outside the gene matches: 8. The germline V gene has CDR1 MNHNS and CDR2 SASEGT. This CDR3 spans 13 amino acids. As DNA, the CDR3 is TGTGCCAGCAAGAAGACAGGGAGCGATGAGCAGTTCTTC. Protein: CASKKTGSDEQFF.

This clone has just a few counts. This chain uses TRBV7-8 with TRBJ1-1; D uncertain. CDR3 size: 14 residues. The germline V and J ends were trimmed by 1 base and 3 bases, with 9 bases remaining between them. Germline-derived CDR1 and CDR2 are SGHVS and FQNEAQ. The CDR3 nucleotides read TGTGCCAGCAGCTTAGACCCCTCGGACACTGAAGCTTTCTTT. It is translated as CASSLDPSDTEAFF.

CDR3 sequence reads: CASSERQGASIQYF. The CDR3 DNA reads TGCGCCAGCAGTGAGAGACAGGGGGCTAGCATTCAGTACTTC. The chain recombines TRBV10-1 with TRBJ2-4; TRBD1 aligns across 10 bases. The CDR3 has 14 amino acids. V shed 2 bases, J shed 9 bases, and the junction held 4 bases outside the gene matches. Germline CDR1 is WNHNN and CDR2 is SYGVQD (reference sequence).

Here the CDR3 DNA reads TGTGCCAGCAGCTTGACTAGCGGTAACTACAATGAGCAGTTCTTC. Its translation is CASSLTSGNYNEQFF. This rearrangement joins TRBV7-3 to TRBJ2-1; TRBD2 agrees at 9 bases. Unmatched junction bases numbered 3, after V lost 3 bases and J lost 3 bases. The CDR3 is 15 amino acids. The germline gives CDR1 SGHTA, CDR2 FQGTGA. Drawing the rest from reference TRBV7-3 and TRBJ2-1, the complete variable domain is GAGVSQTPSNKVTEKGKYVELRCDPISGHTALYWYRQSLGQGPEFLIYFQGTGAADDSGLPNDRFFAVRPEGSVSTLKIQRTERGDSAVYLCASSLTSGNYNEQFFGPGTRLTVL.

This clone was recorded only once. The chain combines TRBV18 with TRBJ2-7; D is unclear. V shed 4 bases and J shed 2 bases, with 9 bases lying between them. The CDR3 loop spans 13 amino acids. Germline-derived CDR1 and CDR2 are KGHSH and LQKENI. CDR3 DNA sequence: TGTGCCAGCTCACTTGAGGAAACCTACGAGCAGTACTTC. Its translation: CASSLEETYEQYF.

J is TRBJ1-2 and V is TRBV7-6; 9 bases agree with TRBD1. Germline-derived CDR1 and CDR2 are SGHVS and FNYEAQ. J was trimmed by 3 bases and V by 4 bases; bases with no gene match: 6. The CDR3 runs 15 residues. This CDR3 is CASSSPGQGDYGYTF. The DNA for the CDR3 is TGTGCCAGCAGCTCTCCGGGACAGGGCGACTATGGCTACACCTTC.

Note on this clone: Relative to the germline gene, one junction end is altered; a read error may explain this. The chain uses TRBV28 and TRBJ1-4, with 8 positions matching TRBD1. CDR1 is MDHEN, CDR2 SYDVKM, per germline. The CDR3 loop spans 12 amino acids. The CDR3 region is CASSLSGQGGTF. The DNA for the CDR3 is TGTGCCAGCAGCCTTTCAGGACAGGGCGGGACCTTT.

The chain has TRBV5-6 and TRBJ1-2; 7 bases fit TRBD1. The CDR3 loop spans 15 amino acids. With 4 bases clipped from V and 2 bases from J, the junction kept 8 bases outside the gene matches. From germline, CDR1 is SGHDT and CDR2 YYEEEE. The CDR3 nucleotides are TGTGCCAGCAGCGCTGGACAGGTGGGGAACTATGGCTACACCTTC. Translation: CASSAGQVGNYGYTF.

The rearrangement links TRBV15 to TRBJ2-6, with 9 bases matching TRBD2. V gave up 0 bases and J gave up 0 bases; unmatched junction bases: 9. From germline, CDR1 is LNHNV and CDR2 YYDKDF (reference sequence). The CDR3 length is 20 residues. The CDR3 loop reads CATSRDLGLAGTSGANVLTF. For the CDR3, the DNA is TGTGCCACCAGCAGAGATTTGGGCCTAGCGGGGACCTCTGGGGCCAACGTCCTGACTTTC.

For the CDR3, the DNA is TGTGCCAGCAGCGTGATGACAGGGGGAGGTGAGCAGTTCTTC. Translation: CASSVMTGGGEQFF. The chain employs TRBV9 and TRBJ2-1; 9 nucleotides line up with TRBD1. Germline trimming cut 2 bases from V and 9 bases from J; bases unmatched to any gene: 6. The CDR3 loop spans 14 amino acids. Germline assignment: CDR1 SGDLS and CDR2 YYNGEE.

The chain couples TRBV30 to TRBJ1-2; D remains unclear. The germline V gene encodes CDR1 GTSNPN and CDR2 SVGIG (reference sequence). V was pared by 0 bases and J by 1 base, with 6 bases between. This CDR3 spans 13 amino acids. CDR3 nucleotides: TGTGCCTGGAGTGTGGGCAGTAACTATGGCTACACCTTC. Translated: CAWSVGSNYGYTF.

The chain recombines TRBV28 with TRBJ1-5; 12 bases agree with TRBD1. CDR3 length: 15 residues. Germline V CDR1 and CDR2: MDHEN, SYDVKM. Unmatched junction bases numbered 5, after V lost 5 bases and J lost 6 bases. CDR3 protein: CASSPGQGAFQPQHF. The CDR3 bases are TGTGCCAGCAGTCCGGGACAGGGGGCGTTTCAGCCCCAGCATTTT.

This clone has just one count. CDR3 sequence (DNA): TGTGCCAGCAGCTCCACTAGCGGGGGGTATCGGGAGCAGTACTTC. The encoded protein is CASSSTSGGYREQYF. The chain carries TRBV7-9 and TRBJ2-7; 12 bases fit TRBD2. Germline assignment: CDR1 SEHNR and CDR2 FQNEAQ (reference sequence). V lost 4 bases, J lost 7 bases, and 8 bases stayed unmatched. The CDR3 length is 15 residues.